Presented here are 12 T cell receptor beta chains from one specimen sequenced in a study of response to subunit inactivated influenza vaccine. A single record per CDR3 protein comes from TCRdb applying MiXCR to the RT-PCR reads. This sample has 300,000 to 350,000 distinct CDR3 sequences; roughly 20% occur once, and the top ten carry 10%. The source material was PBMCs from blood, sampled approximately 22 months after vaccination. The receptors derive from a man between 50 and 69 years old who received an inactivated influenza vaccine.

The V gene is TRBV11-3, the J gene TRBJ2-5; TRBD1 matches 7 bases. The CDR3 is made up of 14 amino acids. Germline CDR1 reads SGHNT; CDR2 reads YENEEA. V shed 4 bases and J 5 bases; nucleotides not matched to a gene: 7. The CDR3 spells CASSSGTDRETQYF. CDR3 bases: TGTGCCAGCAGCTCCGGGACAGATCGGGAGACCCAGTACTTC.

This clonotype has a handful of counts. The rearrangement uses TRBV7-9 and TRBJ1-4; 10 bases are a match to TRBD1. The V gene end was trimmed by 5 bases and the J gene end by 8 bases; junction bases not matched to a gene: 8. CDR3 length: 15 residues. The V gene's germline CDR1 is SEHNR and CDR2 FQNEAQ (reference sequence). The DNA for the CDR3 is TGTGCCAGCAGCCGAAGGGACAGGGGATGGGAAAAACTGTTTTTT. The encoded protein is CASSRRDRGWEKLFF.

This clonotype appeared many times. The rearrangement uses TRBV19 and TRBJ2-1, with 7 bases aligning to TRBD2. J gave up 6 bases and V 5 bases, and 10 bases lay outside the gene matches. Germline assignment: CDR1 LNHDA and CDR2 SQIVND (reference sequence). The CDR3 has 15 amino acids. The CDR3 bases are TGTGCCAGTAGTCAGCGGGGTAAGCCTTTCAATGAGCAGTTCTTC. This encodes CASSQRGKPFNEQFF.

This chain links TRBV3-1 with TRBJ2-1, with TRBD2 matching 12 bases. Germline lookup yields CDR1 LGHDT and CDR2 YNNKEL (reference sequence). The CDR3 runs 15 residues. Trimming took 1 base from V and 7 from J; bases not matched to a gene: 2. CDR3 bases: TGTGCCAGCAGCCAAGCTAGCGGGGGGGGGAATGAGCAGTTCTTC. Its protein is CASSQASGGGNEQFF.

V usage is TRBV12-3 or TRBV12-4 and J usage is TRBJ2-2; TRBD2 agrees at 10 bases. Germline trimming cut 7 bases from V and 7 bases from J; bases unmatched to any gene: 6. This CDR3 spans 14 amino acids. The CDR3 protein is CASNPSGSVGELFF. For the CDR3, the DNA is TGTGCCAGCAACCCTAGCGGGAGTGTCGGGGAGCTGTTTTTT.

This clonotype was counted a few times. V is TRBV20-1 and J is TRBJ1-1, with 10 bases aligning to TRBD1. Germline V gene data show CDR1 as DFQATT and CDR2 as SNEGSKA (reference sequence). V lost 5 bases and J lost 2; bases outside the gene matches: 8. CDR3 length: 15 residues. CDR3: CSAWTRDRGNTEAFF. As DNA, the CDR3 is TGCAGTGCTTGGACTCGGGACAGGGGAAACACTGAAGCTTTCTTT.

This clonotype came up many times. The V gene is TRBV20-1, the J gene TRBJ1-5; D is possibly TRBD1 (5 bases). The CDR3 runs 13 residues. V lost 1 base and J lost 1, with 5 bases in between. The germline CDR1 and CDR2 sequences are DFQATT and SNEGSKA (reference sequence). The CDR3 DNA sequence: TGCAGTGCTAGAGGGGACAGCAATCAGCCCCAGCATTTT. The encoded protein is CSARGDSNQPQHF.

This chain links TRBV29-1 with TRBJ1-1; TRBD1 aligns across 10 bases. This CDR3 spans 13 amino acids. With 7 bases clipped from V and 4 bases from J, the junction kept 6 bases outside the gene matches. Germline V CDR1 and CDR2: SQVTM, ANQGSEA. Here the CDR3 reads CSAWDRGATEAFF. In DNA, the CDR3 is TGCAGCGCTTGGGACAGGGGTGCCACTGAAGCTTTCTTT.

This clonotype was counted between two and nine times. The CDR3: CASSLGSWFSTDTQYF. The CDR3 DNA is TGTGCCAGCAGCTTAGGCTCGTGGTTTAGCACAGATACGCAGTATTTT. The chain is built from TRBV5-6 and TRBJ2-3; D uncertain. Germline CDR1 is SGHDT and CDR2 is YYEEEE. The V end was cut by 2 bases, the J end by 0 bases, with 13 bases between. The CDR3 is made up of 16 amino acids. Complete variable domain (other parts from reference TRBV5-6 and TRBJ2-3): DAGVTQSPTHLIKTRGQQVTLRCSPKSGHDTVSWYQQALGQGPQFIFQYYEEEERQRGNFPDRFSGHQFPNYSSELNVNALLLGDSALYLCASSLGSWFSTDTQYFGPGTRLTVL.

V is TRBV6-5 and J is TRBJ1-2, with 8 bases identical to TRBD1. This CDR3 has 14 amino acids. Per germline, CDR1 MNHEY and CDR2 SVGAGI. Trimming took 7 bases from V and 2 from J; bases not matched to a gene: 6. The CDR3 sequence: CASMLRQGNYGYTF. The CDR3 bases are TGTGCCAGCATGTTGCGACAGGGGAACTATGGCTACACCTTC.

In regard to this clonotype: This may be a read error, as it is one base from a much larger clone. The chain recombines TRBV7-8 with TRBJ1-2, with D unresolved. Trimming shortened V by 1 base and J by 4 bases, and 13 bases separated the two germline ends. In germline, CDR1 is SGHVS, CDR2 FQNEAQ. The length of the CDR3 is 15 residues. Here the CDR3 reads CASSLVPGTVYGYTF. The CDR3 nucleotides are TGTGCCAGCAGCTTAGTTCCGGGTACCGTCTATGGCTACACCTTC.

This clonotype was seen more than once but under ten times. The chain uses TRBV28 and TRBJ1-1; D call uncertain. The CDR3 totals 11 residues. Germline loops: CDR1 MDHEN, CDR2 SYDVKM. V was trimmed by 2 bases and J by 11 bases, leaving 9 bases between them. The CDR3 coding sequence is TGTGCCAGCAGTTTAGGCCGTTTGGCTTTCTTT. It translates to CASSLGRLAFF.